Presented here are 2 T cell receptor beta chains from one specimen sequenced in a study of OX40 agonist ivuxolimab in advanced cancers. Sequencing used immunoSEQ multiplex PCR; TCRdb keeps in-frame clones, though not all of them. The sample holds more than 80,000 clones, roughly nine tenths seen once. The sample was CD4+ or CD8+ T cells sorted from blood, taken in a trial of the OX40 agonist ivuxolimab. The origin of the receptors is an adult with an advanced solid tumor such as melanoma, head and neck, liver or kidney cancer.

The chain is built from TRBV6-8 and TRBJ2-3; unclear D gene. CDR3 size: 12 residues. Germline CDR1 reads MNHGY; CDR2 reads SAAAGT. Trimming shortened V by 6 bases and J by 4 bases, and 8 bases separated the two germline ends. CDR3 residues: CASSISPDTQYF. DNA of the CDR3: TGTGCCAGCAGCATCAGCCCAGATACGCAGTATTTT.

The chain combines TRBV7-8 with TRBJ2-1; no clear D gene. The CDR3 runs 14 residues. Trimming left V 0 bases short and J 6 bases short, with 9 bases between. Germline V gene lookup returns CDR1 SGHVS and CDR2 FQNEAQ. The CDR3 DNA sequence: TGTGCCAGCAGCTTAGCGAACCCGGGCAATGAGCAGTTCTTC. Protein sequence: CASSLANPGNEQFF.